This T cell receptor beta chain was identified during a study of blood T cell repertoires in COVID-19. TCRdb keeps only in-frame clones here, not all; method: immunoSEQ multiplex PCR. In the table there are around 88,000 clones, 88% of which are singletons. The V end was cut by 3 bases, the J end by 0 bases, with 17 bases between. This CDR3 is 17 amino acids long. The germline CDR1 and CDR2 sequences are KGHSH and LQKENI. The chain employs TRBV18 and TRBJ1-2; tentatively, D is TRBD1 (6 bases). This clonotype was obtained from a woman over 75 with acute or convalescent COVID-19. Sequencing used peripheral blood. In DNA form, the CDR3 reads TGTGCCAGCTCACCCCGCGTAGGGGGTATAGCTAACTATGGCTACACCTTC. It encodes CASSPRVGGIANYGYTF.